This T cell receptor beta chain came from a study of blood T cell repertoires in COVID-19. Method: immunoSEQ multiplex PCR; TCRdb's copy keeps in-frame clones and lacks some. The repertoire consists of some 120,000 clones, with 84% occurring once and the leading ten covering 9.5% to 15%. The CDR3 loop spans 17 amino acids. The V and J ends lost 0 bases and 4 bases, in that order; junction bases with no gene match: 1. Looked up from germline, CDR1 is LGHNA and CDR2 is YNFKEQ. The TCR was taken from a human donor in a cohort sampled during active COVID-19. The source material was peripheral blood. The J gene is TRBJ2-2, the V gene TRBV4-2, with 14 positions matching TRBD2. The DNA of the CDR3 is TGTGCCAGCAGCCAAGAGACTAGCGGGGGGGCCACCGGGGAGCTGTTTTTT. This encodes CASSQETSGGATGELFF.